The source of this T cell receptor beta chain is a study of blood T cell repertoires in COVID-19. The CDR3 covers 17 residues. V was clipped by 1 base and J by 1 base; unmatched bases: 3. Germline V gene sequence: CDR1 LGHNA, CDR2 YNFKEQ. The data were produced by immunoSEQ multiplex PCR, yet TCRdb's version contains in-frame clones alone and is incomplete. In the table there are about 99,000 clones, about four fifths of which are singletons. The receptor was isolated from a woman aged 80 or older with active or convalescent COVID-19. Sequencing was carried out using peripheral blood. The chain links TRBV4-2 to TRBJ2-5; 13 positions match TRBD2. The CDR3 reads CASSQGLAGGFQETQYF. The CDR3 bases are TGTGCCAGCAGCCAAGGACTAGCGGGAGGATTCCAAGAGACCCAGTACTTC.